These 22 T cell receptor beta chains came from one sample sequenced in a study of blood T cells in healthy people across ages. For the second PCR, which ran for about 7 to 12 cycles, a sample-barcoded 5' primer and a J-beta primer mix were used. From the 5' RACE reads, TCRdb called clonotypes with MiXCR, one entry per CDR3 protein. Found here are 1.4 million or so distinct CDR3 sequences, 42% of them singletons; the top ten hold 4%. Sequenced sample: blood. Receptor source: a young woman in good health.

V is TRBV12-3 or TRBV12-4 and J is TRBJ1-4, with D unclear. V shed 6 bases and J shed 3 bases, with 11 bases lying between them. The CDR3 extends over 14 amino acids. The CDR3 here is CASREGSSNEKLFF. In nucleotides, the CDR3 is TGTGCCAGCAGAGAGGGATCATCTAATGAAAAACTGTTTTTT.

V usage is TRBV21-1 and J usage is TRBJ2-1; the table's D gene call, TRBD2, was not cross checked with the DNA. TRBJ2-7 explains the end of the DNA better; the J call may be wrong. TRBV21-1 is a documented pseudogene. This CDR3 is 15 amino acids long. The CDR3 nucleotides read TGTGCCAGCAGCACGCGTCTGGCCCTAGTTAACGAGCAGTACTTC. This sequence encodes CASSTRLALVNEQYF.

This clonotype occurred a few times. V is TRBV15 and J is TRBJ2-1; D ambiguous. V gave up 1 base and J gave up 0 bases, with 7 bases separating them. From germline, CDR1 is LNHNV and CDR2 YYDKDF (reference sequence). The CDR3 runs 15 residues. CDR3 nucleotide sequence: TGTGCCACCAGCAGAGGGGTTAGCTCCTACAATGAGCAGTTCTTC. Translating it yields CATSRGVSSYNEQFF.

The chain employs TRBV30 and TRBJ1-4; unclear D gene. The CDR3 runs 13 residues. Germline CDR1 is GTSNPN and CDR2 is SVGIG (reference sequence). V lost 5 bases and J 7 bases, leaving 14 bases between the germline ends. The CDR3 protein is CAWSPSVGEKLFF. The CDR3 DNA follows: TGTGCCTGGTCGCCCTCGGTTGGTGAAAAACTGTTTTTT.

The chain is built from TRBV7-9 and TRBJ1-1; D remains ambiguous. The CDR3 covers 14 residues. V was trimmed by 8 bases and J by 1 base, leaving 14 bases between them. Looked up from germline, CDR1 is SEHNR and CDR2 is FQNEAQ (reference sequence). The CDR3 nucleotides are TGTGCCAGCCCCCCGCGGGCCGGGAACACTGAAGCTTTCTTT. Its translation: CASPPRAGNTEAFF. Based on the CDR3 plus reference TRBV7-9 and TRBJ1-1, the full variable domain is DTGVSQNPRHKITKRGQNVTFRCDPISEHNRLYWYRQTLGQGPEFLTYFQNEAQLEKSRLLSDRFSAERPKGSFSTLEIQRTEQGDSAMYLCASPPRAGNTEAFFGQGTRLTVV.

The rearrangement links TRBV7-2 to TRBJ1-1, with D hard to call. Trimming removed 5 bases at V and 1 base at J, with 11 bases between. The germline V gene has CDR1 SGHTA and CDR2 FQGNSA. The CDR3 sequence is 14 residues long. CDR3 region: CASSTWTGNTEAFF. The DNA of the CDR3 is TGTGCCAGCAGCACCTGGACGGGGAACACTGAAGCTTTCTTT.

The CDR3 sequence: CASSFLAGRLPDTQYF. CDR3 DNA sequence: TGTGCCAGCAGCTTCTTAGCGGGCCGGTTGCCAGATACGCAGTATTTT. This chain uses TRBV12-3 or TRBV12-4 with TRBJ2-3, with TRBD2 matching 7 bases. V lost 6 bases, J lost 4 bases, and 13 bases stayed unmatched. This CDR3 region has 16 residues.

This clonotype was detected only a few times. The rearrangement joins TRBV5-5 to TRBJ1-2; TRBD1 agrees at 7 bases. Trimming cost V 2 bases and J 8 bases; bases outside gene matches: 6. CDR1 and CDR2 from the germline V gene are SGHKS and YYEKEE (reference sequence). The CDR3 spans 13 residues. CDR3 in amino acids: CASSFIGGGGYTF. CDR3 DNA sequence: TGTGCCAGCAGCTTCATAGGGGGCGGAGGCTACACCTTC.

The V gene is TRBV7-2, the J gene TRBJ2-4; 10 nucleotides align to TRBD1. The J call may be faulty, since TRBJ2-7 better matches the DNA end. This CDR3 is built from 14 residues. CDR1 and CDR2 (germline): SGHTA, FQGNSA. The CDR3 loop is CVSNGQGVSYEQYF. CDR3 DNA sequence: TGTGTCAGTAATGGACAGGGGGTTTCCTACGAGCAGTACTTC.

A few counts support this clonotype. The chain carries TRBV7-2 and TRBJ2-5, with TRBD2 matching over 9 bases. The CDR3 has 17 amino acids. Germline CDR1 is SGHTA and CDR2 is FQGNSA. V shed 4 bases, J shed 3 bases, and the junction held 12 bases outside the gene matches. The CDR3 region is CASSWKSRASGKETQYF. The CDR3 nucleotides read TGTGCCAGCAGCTGGAAGTCTCGGGCTAGCGGGAAAGAGACCCAGTACTTC.

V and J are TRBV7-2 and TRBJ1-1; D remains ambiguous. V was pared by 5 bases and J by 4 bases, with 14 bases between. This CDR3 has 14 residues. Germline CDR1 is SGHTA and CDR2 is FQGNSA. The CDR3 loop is CASSPDMGITEAFF. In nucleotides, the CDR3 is TGTGCCAGCAGCCCCGACATGGGGATCACTGAAGCTTTCTTT.

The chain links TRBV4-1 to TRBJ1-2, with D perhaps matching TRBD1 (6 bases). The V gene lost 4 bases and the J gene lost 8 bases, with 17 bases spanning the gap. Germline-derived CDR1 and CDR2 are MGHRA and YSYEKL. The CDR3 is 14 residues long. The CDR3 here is CASSLWGQSAGYTF. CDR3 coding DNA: TGCGCCAGCAGCCTTTGGGGGCAGTCAGCGGGCTACACCTTC.

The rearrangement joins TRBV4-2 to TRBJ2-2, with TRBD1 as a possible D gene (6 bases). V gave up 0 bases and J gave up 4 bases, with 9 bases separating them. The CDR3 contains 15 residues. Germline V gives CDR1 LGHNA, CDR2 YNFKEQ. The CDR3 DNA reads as TGTGCCAGCAGCCAAGATGGGGGCGGCACCGGGGAGCTGTTTTTT. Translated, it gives CASSQDGGGTGELFF.

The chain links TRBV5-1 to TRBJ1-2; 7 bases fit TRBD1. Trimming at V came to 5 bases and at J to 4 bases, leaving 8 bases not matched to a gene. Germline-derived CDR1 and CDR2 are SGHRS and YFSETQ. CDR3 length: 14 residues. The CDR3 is CASRLSRDSYGYTF. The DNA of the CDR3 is TGCGCCAGCAGGCTCAGCCGGGACAGCTATGGCTACACCTTC.

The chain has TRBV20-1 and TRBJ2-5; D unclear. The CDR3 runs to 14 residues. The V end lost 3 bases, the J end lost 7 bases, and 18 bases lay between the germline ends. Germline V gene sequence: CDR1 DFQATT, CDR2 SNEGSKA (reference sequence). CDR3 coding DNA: TGCAGTGCTAGCCCCGGGCACCTATCGGGGACCCAGTACTTC. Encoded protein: CSASPGHLSGTQYF.

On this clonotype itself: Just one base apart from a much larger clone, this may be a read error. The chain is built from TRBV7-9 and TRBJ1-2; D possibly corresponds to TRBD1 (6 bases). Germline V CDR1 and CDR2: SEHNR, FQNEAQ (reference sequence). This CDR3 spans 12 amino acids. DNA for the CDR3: TGTTCCAGCACCCAGGGGAACTATGGCTACACCTTC. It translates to CSSTQGNYGYTF.

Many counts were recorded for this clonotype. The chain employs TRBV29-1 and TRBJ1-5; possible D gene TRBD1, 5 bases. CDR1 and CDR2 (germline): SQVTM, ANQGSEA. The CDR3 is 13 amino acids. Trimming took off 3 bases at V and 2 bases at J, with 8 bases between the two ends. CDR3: CSVDQGGNQPQHF. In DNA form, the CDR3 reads TGCAGCGTTGACCAGGGAGGCAATCAGCCCCAGCATTTT.

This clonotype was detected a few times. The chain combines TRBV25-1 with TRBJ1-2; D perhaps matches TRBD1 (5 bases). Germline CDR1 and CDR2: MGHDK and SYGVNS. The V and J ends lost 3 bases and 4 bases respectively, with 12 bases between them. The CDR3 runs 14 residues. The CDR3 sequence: CASSDGHLGYGYTF. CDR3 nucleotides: TGTGCCAGCAGTGATGGACACTTAGGCTATGGCTACACCTTC.

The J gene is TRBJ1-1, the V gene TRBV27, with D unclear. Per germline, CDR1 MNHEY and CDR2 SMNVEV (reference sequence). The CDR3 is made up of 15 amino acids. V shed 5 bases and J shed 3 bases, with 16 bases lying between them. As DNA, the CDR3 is TGTGCCAGCAGTCCCCATCCACCCCGGTACACTGAAGCTTTCTTT. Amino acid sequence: CASSPHPPRYTEAFF.

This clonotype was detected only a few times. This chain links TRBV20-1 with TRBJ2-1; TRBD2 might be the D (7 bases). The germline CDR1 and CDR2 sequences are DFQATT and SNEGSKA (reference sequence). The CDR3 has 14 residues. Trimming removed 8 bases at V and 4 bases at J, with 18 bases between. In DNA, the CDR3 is TGCAGTCGGGGGGCGGGAAACACTTACAATGAGCAGTTCTTC. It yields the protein CSRGAGNTYNEQFF.

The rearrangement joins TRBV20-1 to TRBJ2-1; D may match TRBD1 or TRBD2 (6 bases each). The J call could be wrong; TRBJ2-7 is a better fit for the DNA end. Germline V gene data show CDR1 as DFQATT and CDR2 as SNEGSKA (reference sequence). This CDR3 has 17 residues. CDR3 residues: CSALRSKLWGAPDEQYF. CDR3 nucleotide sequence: TGCAGTGCTCTTCGAAGCAAGCTATGGGGGGCGCCAGATGAGCAGTACTTC.

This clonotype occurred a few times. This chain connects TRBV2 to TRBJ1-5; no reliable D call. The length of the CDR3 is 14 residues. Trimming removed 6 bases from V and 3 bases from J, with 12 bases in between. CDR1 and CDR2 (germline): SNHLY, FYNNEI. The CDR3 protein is CASRTQRSNQPQHF. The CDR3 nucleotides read TGTGCCAGCAGGACCCAGAGATCCAATCAGCCCCAGCATTTT. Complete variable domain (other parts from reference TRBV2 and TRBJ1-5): EPEVTQTPSHQVTQMGQEVILRCVPISNHLYFYWYRQILGQKVEFLVSFYNNEISEKSEIFDDQFSVERPDGSNFTLKIRSTKLEDSAMYFCASRTQRSNQPQHFGDGTRLSIL.